This TCR beta chain was identified during a study of brain T cells in children with intractable seizures. Overall study results and limits: Viral specificity was inferred only from CDR3 similarity; HCMV serostatus was unknown.

About this clone: Its antigen is unidentified.

The CDR3 has 13 amino acids. V shed 3 bases and J shed 6 bases, with 12 bases lying between them. Germline V lookup: CDR1 MGHRA, CDR2 YSYEKL. Stated time point: blood from clinic visit 5 months post-surgery; TSC patient then seizure free. Sequencing was limited to surgery cases with top T cell transcript signatures in brain tissue. The protocol was immunoSEQ multiplex PCR, while the TCRdb copy is restricted to in-frame clones and leaves out a portion. Among hundreds of thousands of clones, about 93% were seen once, and the ten largest hold 5% to 7%. This sequence originates from a boy under two years old with tuberous sclerosis and intractable seizures. The J gene is TRBJ2-7, the V gene TRBV4-1; D tentatively reads TRBD1 or TRBD2 (5 bases each). This material consisted of peripheral blood, taken more than 4 months after surgery. The CDR3 loop is CASSQLLGTEQYF. The CDR3 nucleotides are TGCGCCAGCAGCCAGCTCCTTGGGACCGAGCAGTACTTC.